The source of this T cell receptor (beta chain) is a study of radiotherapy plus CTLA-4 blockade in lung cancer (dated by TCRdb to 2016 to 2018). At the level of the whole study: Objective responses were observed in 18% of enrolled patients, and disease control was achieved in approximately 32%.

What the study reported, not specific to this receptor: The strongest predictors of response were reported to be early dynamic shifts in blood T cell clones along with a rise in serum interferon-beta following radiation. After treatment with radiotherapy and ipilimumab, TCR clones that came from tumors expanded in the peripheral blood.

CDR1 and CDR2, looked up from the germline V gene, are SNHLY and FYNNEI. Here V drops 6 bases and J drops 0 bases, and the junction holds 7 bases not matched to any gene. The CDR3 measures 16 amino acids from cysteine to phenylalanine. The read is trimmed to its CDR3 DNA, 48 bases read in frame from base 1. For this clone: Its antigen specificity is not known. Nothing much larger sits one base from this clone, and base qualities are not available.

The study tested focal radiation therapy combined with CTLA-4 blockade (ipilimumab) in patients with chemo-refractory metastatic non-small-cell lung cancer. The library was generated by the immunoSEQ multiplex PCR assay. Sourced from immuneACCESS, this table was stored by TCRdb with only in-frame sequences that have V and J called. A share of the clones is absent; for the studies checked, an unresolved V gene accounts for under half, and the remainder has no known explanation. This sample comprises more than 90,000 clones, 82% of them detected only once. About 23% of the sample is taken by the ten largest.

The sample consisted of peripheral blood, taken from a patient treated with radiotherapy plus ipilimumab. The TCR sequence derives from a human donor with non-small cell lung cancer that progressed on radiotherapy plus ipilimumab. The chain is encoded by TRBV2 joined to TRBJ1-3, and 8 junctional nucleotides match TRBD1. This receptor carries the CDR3 CASSEGTGVSGNTIYF. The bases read TGTGCCAGCAGCGAGGGGACAGGCGTCTCTGGAAACACCATATATTTT.